The 21 T cell receptor beta chains in this list originate from one sample, sequenced in a study of blood T cell repertoires in COVID-19. Sequencing used immunoSEQ multiplex PCR; TCRdb keeps in-frame clones, though not all of them. The table has almost 400,000 clones, approximately 90% seen once. Input material: PBMCs or T cells enriched from blood (not recorded which). All receptors come from a woman in her 30s with acute COVID-19.

The chain is built from TRBV12-5 and TRBJ1-5, with D tentatively TRBD1 (5 bases). The germline V and J ends were trimmed by 1 base and 3 bases, with 7 bases remaining between them. Germline V gene data show CDR1 as LGHNT and CDR2 as FRNRAP. This CDR3 region has 14 residues. The CDR3 is CASGLGGSNQPQHF. The DNA of the CDR3 is TGTGCTAGTGGTTTGGGGGGCTCCAATCAGCCCCAGCATTTT.

This chain connects TRBV19 to TRBJ2-4, with 7 positions matching TRBD1. This CDR3 is 15 amino acids long. V trimming: 3 bases; J trimming: 7 bases; junction bases outside the gene matches: 9. The germline gives CDR1 LNHDA, CDR2 SQIVND (reference sequence). CDR3 DNA: TGTGCCAGTAGTATCAACAGGGGAGTCGGGAACATTCAGTACTTC. This translates into CASSINRGVGNIQYF.

In this sample, this clone turned up a few times. V and J are TRBV29-1 and TRBJ2-7; D perhaps matches TRBD1 (5 bases). CDR1 and CDR2 (germline): SQVTM, ANQGSEA. Trimming stripped 6 bases from V and 5 bases from J, with 14 bases between. CDR3 size: 12 residues. Here the CDR3 reads CSVDDGQDEQYF. The CDR3 coding sequence is TGCAGCGTGGACGACGGACAAGACGAGCAGTACTTC.

The J gene is TRBJ2-5, the V gene TRBV6-2 or TRBV6-3, with 8 bases identical to TRBD1. V shed 6 bases, J shed 2 bases, and the junction held 11 bases outside the gene matches. CDR1 is MNHEY and CDR2 is SVGEGT in the germline V gene. This CDR3 is 16 amino acids long. The CDR3 DNA reads as TGTGCCAGCAGACCTTGGTCCAGGGGGCTTCAAGAGACCCAGTACTTC. Its translation is CASRPWSRGLQETQYF.

This chain connects TRBV9 to TRBJ1-2, with TRBD1 matching over 10 bases. The J segment lost 4 bases and the V segment lost 5 bases, leaving 11 bases of the junction unmatched. This CDR3 has 16 amino acids. Germline values: CDR1 SGDLS, CDR2 YYNGEE. DNA for the CDR3: TGTGCCAGCAGTGGGATTCGACAGGGGGCGGGCTATGGCTACACCTTC. It translates to CASSGIRQGAGYGYTF.

This rearrangement joins TRBV9 to TRBJ2-3; 10 bases agree with TRBD2. Germline trimming cut 0 bases from V and 0 bases from J; bases unmatched to any gene: 4. Germline V gives CDR1 SGDLS, CDR2 YYNGEE. The CDR3 consists of 17 residues. The CDR3 sequence: CASSVGLAGASTDTQYF. The CDR3, as DNA: TGTGCCAGCAGCGTAGGACTAGCGGGTGCTAGCACAGATACGCAGTATTTT.

The chain combines TRBV7-9 with TRBJ1-3, with D unresolved. The CDR3 loop spans 13 amino acids. From germline, CDR1 is SEHNR and CDR2 FQNEAQ (reference sequence). V lost 5 bases to trimming and J lost 0 bases, with 5 bases between them. CDR3 residues: CASSLASGNTIYF. Written as DNA, the CDR3 is TGTGCCAGCAGCCTGGCCTCTGGAAACACCATATATTTT.

The gene calls are TRBV12-3 or TRBV12-4 and TRBJ1-2; D remains unclear. There are 13 residues in the CDR3. Trimming shortened V by 5 bases and J by 1 base, and 8 bases separated the two germline ends. The CDR3 region is CASSLQDNYGYTF. CDR3 DNA sequence: TGTGCCAGCAGTCTTCAGGATAACTATGGCTACACCTTC.

The chain recombines TRBV10-1 with TRBJ2-1; D may be TRBD2 (5 bases). The CDR3 covers 13 residues. From germline, CDR1 is WNHNN and CDR2 SYGVQD (reference sequence). V was clipped by 5 bases and J by 9 bases, with 14 bases between them. CDR3 residues: CASSYSGVAEQFF. DNA for the CDR3: TGCGCCAGCAGTTACTCCGGGGTCGCTGAGCAGTTCTTC.

This chain uses TRBV6-1 with TRBJ2-6; TRBD2 matches 9 bases. The V gene end was trimmed by 2 bases and the J gene end by 1 base; junction bases not matched to a gene: 6. CDR3 length: 18 residues. CDR1 and CDR2 from the germline V gene are MNHNS and SASEGT. The CDR3 loop is CASSERASGESGANVLTF. CDR3 DNA sequence: TGTGCCAGCAGTGAACGGGCTAGCGGGGAATCTGGGGCCAACGTCCTGACTTTC.

The chain uses TRBV6-1 and TRBJ2-7; D is perhaps TRBD1 (7 bases). The CDR3 covers 17 residues. Germline CDR1 is MNHNS and CDR2 is SASEGT. Trimming removed 1 base from V and 4 bases from J, with 20 bases in between. The CDR3 sequence: CASSEGFTGDRVYEQYF. The CDR3 DNA sequence: TGTGCCAGCAGTGAAGGATTCACGGGGGACAGAGTATACGAGCAGTACTTC.

The table lists this clone with a count of one. The rearrangement links TRBV11-2 to TRBJ2-3; 7 bases are shared with TRBD2. Germline V gene lookup returns CDR1 SGHAT and CDR2 FQNNGV. The CDR3 has 17 residues. Unmatched junction bases numbered 13, after V lost 4 bases and J lost 3 bases. CDR3 loop: CASSSRSRTRGTDTQYF. The CDR3 bases are TGTGCCAGCAGCTCCCGCTCGCGGACTAGAGGTACAGATACGCAGTATTTT. The variable domain in full, completed from reference TRBV11-2 and TRBJ2-3, reads EAGVAQSPRYKIIEKRQSVAFWCNPISGHATLYWYQQILGQGPKLLIQFQNNGVVDDSQLPKDRFSAERLKGVDSTLKIQPAKLEDSAVYLCASSSRSRTRGTDTQYFGPGTRLTVL.

The gene calls are TRBV7-2 and TRBJ2-7; 9 nucleotides align to TRBD1. Germline assignment: CDR1 SGHTA and CDR2 FQGNSA. Trimming took 4 bases from V and 4 from J; bases not matched to a gene: 11. The CDR3 is made up of 16 amino acids. The DNA of the CDR3 is TGTGCCAGCAGCTCCAAGGGGGACAGGGAGGGGTACGAGCAGTACTTC. It specifies CASSSKGDREGYEQYF.

On this clone itself: The same CDR3 is also encoded by other DNA sequences in this sample. The rearrangement links TRBV5-1 to TRBJ2-7, with 9 bases identical to TRBD1. The CDR3 is 14 residues long. The ends lost 3 bases at V and 2 bases at J; junction bases unmatched: 3. Germline V gene lookup returns CDR1 SGHRS and CDR2 YFSETQ. The CDR3 region is CASSSGTGTYEQYF. Written as DNA, the CDR3 is TGCGCCAGCAGCTCCGGGACAGGGACCTACGAGCAGTACTTC. Supplemented by reference TRBV5-1 and TRBJ2-7, the full variable domain reads KAGVTQTPRYLIKTRGQQVTLSCSPISGHRSVSWYQQTPGQGLQFLFEYFSETQRNKGNFPGRFSGRQFSNSRSEMNVSTLELGDSALYLCASSSGTGTYEQYFGPGTRLTVT.

This clone was detected a few times. The rearrangement links TRBV19 to TRBJ1-6; D is possibly TRBD1 (6 bases). The germline V gene encodes CDR1 LNHDA and CDR2 SQIVND (reference sequence). Between the trimmed V and J ends, which lost 5 bases and 9 bases, there was a span of 11 bases. The CDR3 has 13 amino acids. CDR3 protein: CASSGTGISPLHF. In nucleotides, the CDR3 is TGTGCCAGTAGTGGTACAGGGATTTCACCCCTCCACTTT.

This chain connects TRBV18 to TRBJ1-1; D might be TRBD1 (5 bases). The CDR3 contains 14 residues. V shed 4 bases and J shed 4 bases, with 13 bases lying between them. Germline V gives CDR1 KGHSH, CDR2 LQKENI. The DNA of the CDR3 is TGTGCCAGCTCACGAGAAAGGGGTCCCACTGAAGCTTTCTTT. Translating gives CASSRERGPTEAFF.

The chain recombines TRBV7-9 with TRBJ2-3; a weak D match, TRBD2 (6 bases). This CDR3 contains 16 residues. From germline, CDR1 is SEHNR and CDR2 FQNEAQ (reference sequence). Trimming pared 4 bases from V and 2 bases from J, leaving 16 bases between. The CDR3: CASSSAWGEVTDTQYF. CDR3 DNA: TGTGCCAGCAGCTCCGCTTGGGGGGAAGTCACAGATACGCAGTATTTT.

The chain employs TRBV2 and TRBJ2-5; 9 bases line up with TRBD2. This CDR3 contains 13 residues. Trimming removed 10 bases from V and 0 bases from J; junction bases left unmatched: 3. Germline V gives CDR1 SNHLY, CDR2 FYNNEI. The CDR3 DNA follows: TGTGCCACCCGACTAGCGGACCAAGAGACCCAGTACTTC. As protein: CATRLADQETQYF.

This chain joins TRBV19 and TRBJ1-2, with 8 bases matching TRBD1. V was clipped by 6 bases and J by 4 bases; unmatched bases: 7. Per the germline V gene, CDR1 is LNHDA and CDR2 is SQIVND (reference sequence). The CDR3 spans 14 residues. In DNA form, the CDR3 reads TGTGCCAGTAGGGACAGGGTCTTTTCCTATGGCTACACCTTC. Translating gives CASRDRVFSYGYTF.

This CDR3 is CASSHGQNTGELFF. The CDR3 DNA reads as TGTGCCAGCAGCCACGGACAGAACACCGGGGAGCTGTTTTTT. V gene TRBV9 combines with J gene TRBJ2-2; D is possibly TRBD1 (5 bases). CDR1 SGDLS and CDR2 YYNGEE come from the germline V gene. This CDR3 is built from 14 residues. Trimming pared 4 bases from V and 1 base from J, leaving 8 bases between.

The V gene is TRBV19, the J gene TRBJ2-1; 9 bases line up with TRBD2. V was pared by 4 bases and J by 1 base, with 2 bases of the junction left unmatched. This CDR3 region has 15 residues. Per germline, CDR1 LNHDA and CDR2 SQIVND (reference sequence). In DNA form, the CDR3 reads TGTGCCAGTAGTACCCTAGCGGGGTCCTACAATGAGCAGTTCTTC. Its translation: CASSTLAGSYNEQFF.